Below are 3 T cell receptor beta chains sequenced from a single sample in a study of T cells in Graves' hyperthyroidism and ophthalmopathy. Amplified regions were TCR beta CDR3 sequences from RNA transcripts. Researchers ran a first-round RT-PCR on the TCR CDR3 using the HTBI primer set. A single record per CDR3 protein comes from TCRdb applying MiXCR to the multiplex PCR reads. The profile shows tens of thousands of distinct CDR3 sequences, roughly 50% of them singletons. Sequenced: blood. These receptors all stem from a woman between 45 and 60 years old with Graves' hyperthyroidism that later progressed to Graves' ophthalmopathy.

This clonotype was recorded at least ten times. The gene calls are TRBV4-1 and TRBJ1-2; D remains ambiguous. The ends were cut back, 4 bases at V and 0 bases at J, with 9 bases in the middle. CDR1 is MGHRA and CDR2 is YSYEKL in the germline V gene. The CDR3 consists of 14 residues. The CDR3 DNA sequence: TGCGCCAGCAGCCCCCTAACAGCTAACTATGGCTACACCTTC. Amino acids: CASSPLTANYGYTF.

The rearrangement joins TRBV5-1 to TRBJ1-2; TRBD1 matches at 7 bases. Trimming took 5 bases from V and 8 from J; bases not matched to a gene: 12. This CDR3 has 14 amino acids. Germline loops: CDR1 SGHRS, CDR2 YFSETQ. The DNA of the CDR3 is TGCGCCAGCAGTCCGACAGGGAAGTCCGCCGGCTACACCTTC. This gives the protein CASSPTGKSAGYTF. Based on the CDR3 plus reference TRBV5-1 and TRBJ1-2, the full variable domain is KAGVTQTPRYLIKTRGQQVTLSCSPISGHRSVSWYQQTPGQGLQFLFEYFSETQRNKGNFPGRFSGRQFSNSRSEMNVSTLELGDSALYLCASSPTGKSAGYTFGSGTRLTVV.

As regards this clonotype: A read error is likely, as this CDR3 ends without the conserved phenylalanine or tryptophan. The DNA is left out, because the CDR3 cannot be placed on it with certainty; the CDR3 is given as TCRdb lists it. The V call is TRBV11-3, the J call TRBJ2-7. CDR1 and CDR2 from the germline V gene are SGHNT and YENEEA. The CDR3 length is 11 residues, termini included. This CDR3 is CASSPSRGQNT.